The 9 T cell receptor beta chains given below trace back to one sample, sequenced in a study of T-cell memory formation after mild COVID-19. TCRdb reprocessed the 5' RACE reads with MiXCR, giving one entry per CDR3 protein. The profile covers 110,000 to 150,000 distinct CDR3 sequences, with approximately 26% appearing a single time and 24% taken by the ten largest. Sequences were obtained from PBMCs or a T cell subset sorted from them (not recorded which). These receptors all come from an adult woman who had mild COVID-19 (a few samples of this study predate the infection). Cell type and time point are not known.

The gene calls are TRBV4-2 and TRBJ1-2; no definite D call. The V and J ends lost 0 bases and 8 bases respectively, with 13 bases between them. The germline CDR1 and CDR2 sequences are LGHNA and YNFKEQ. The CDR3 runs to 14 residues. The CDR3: CASSQEVTGYGYTF. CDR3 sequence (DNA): TGTGCCAGCAGCCAAGAAGTGACTGGGTACGGCTACACCTTC.

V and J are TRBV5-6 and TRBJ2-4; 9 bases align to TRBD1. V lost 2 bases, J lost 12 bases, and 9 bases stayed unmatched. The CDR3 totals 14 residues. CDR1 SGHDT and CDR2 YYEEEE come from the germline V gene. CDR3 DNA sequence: TGTGCCAGCAGCTTTGTGGGACAGGGTCGTACTCAGTACTTC. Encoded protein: CASSFVGQGRTQYF.

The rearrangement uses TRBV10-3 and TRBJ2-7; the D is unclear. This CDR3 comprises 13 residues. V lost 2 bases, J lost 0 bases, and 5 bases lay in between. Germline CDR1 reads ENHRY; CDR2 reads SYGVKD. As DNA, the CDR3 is TGTGCCATCAGTGAGGCATACTCCTACGAGCAGTACTTC. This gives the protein CAISEAYSYEQYF.

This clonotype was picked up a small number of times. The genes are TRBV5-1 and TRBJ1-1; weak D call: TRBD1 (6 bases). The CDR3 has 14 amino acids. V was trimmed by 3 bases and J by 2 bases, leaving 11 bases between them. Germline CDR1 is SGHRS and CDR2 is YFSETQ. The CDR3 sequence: CASSSTGFNTEAFF. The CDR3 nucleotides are TGCGCCAGCAGCTCGACAGGCTTCAACACTGAAGCTTTCTTT.

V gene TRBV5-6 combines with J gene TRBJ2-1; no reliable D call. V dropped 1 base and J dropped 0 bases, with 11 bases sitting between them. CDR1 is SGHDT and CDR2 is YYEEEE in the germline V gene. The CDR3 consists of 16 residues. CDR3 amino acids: CASSLSADSSYNEQFF. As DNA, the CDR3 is TGTGCCAGCAGCTTGTCTGCGGATAGCTCCTACAATGAGCAGTTCTTC. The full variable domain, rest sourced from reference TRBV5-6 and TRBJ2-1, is DAGVTQSPTHLIKTRGQQVTLRCSPKSGHDTVSWYQQALGQGPQFIFQYYEEEERQRGNFPDRFSGHQFPNYSSELNVNALLLGDSALYLCASSLSADSSYNEQFFGPGTRLTVL.

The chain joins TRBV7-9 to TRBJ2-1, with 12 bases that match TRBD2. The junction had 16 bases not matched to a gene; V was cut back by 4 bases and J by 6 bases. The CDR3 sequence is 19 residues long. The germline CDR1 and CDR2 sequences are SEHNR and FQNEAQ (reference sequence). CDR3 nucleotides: TGTGCCAGCAGCTCGACTAGCGGGAGAGTTTGGGCTTTAGTCAATGAGCAGTTCTTC. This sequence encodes CASSSTSGRVWALVNEQFF.

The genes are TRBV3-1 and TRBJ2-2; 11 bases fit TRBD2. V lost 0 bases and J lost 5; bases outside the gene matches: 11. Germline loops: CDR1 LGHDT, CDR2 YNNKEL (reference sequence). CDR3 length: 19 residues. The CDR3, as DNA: TGTGCCAGCAGCCAAGAGACTAGCGGGACCTCATGGGGGACCGGGGAGCTGTTTTTT. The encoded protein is CASSQETSGTSWGTGELFF.

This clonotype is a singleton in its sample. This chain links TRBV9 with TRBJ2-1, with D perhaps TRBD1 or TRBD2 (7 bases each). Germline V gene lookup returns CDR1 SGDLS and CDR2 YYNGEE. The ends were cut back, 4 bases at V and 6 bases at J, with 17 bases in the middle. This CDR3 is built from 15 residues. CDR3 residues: CASSSGGGTTNEQFF. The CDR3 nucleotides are TGTGCCAGCAGCTCAGGGGGGGGCACCACCAATGAGCAGTTCTTC.

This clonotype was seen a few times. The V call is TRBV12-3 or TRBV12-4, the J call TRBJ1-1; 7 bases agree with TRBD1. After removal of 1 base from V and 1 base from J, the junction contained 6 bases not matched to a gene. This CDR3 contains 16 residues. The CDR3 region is CASSLETGWGNTEAFF. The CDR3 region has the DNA TGTGCCAGCAGTTTAGAGACAGGGTGGGGGAACACTGAAGCTTTCTTT.